The 29 T cell receptor beta chains given below trace back to one sample, sequenced in a study of T-cell memory formation after mild COVID-19. MiXCR, applied by TCRdb to the 5' RACE reads, yields one record per CDR3 protein. The table records around 510,000 distinct CDR3 sequences, 20% to 25% of them present only once. Sequenced material: PBMCs or a T cell subset sorted from them (not recorded which). The receptors were gathered from an adult woman who had mild COVID-19 (a few samples of this study predate the infection). Cell type and time point are not known.

The sample holds a few counts of this clonotype. This sequence joins TRBV24-1 and TRBJ2-1; no definite D call. Trimming stripped 7 bases from V and 1 base from J, with 16 bases between. The CDR3 loop spans 16 amino acids. Germline V CDR1 and CDR2: KGHDR, SFDVKD. The CDR3, as DNA: TGTGCCACCAGCGACCCCAAGGGCAGGTCCTACAATGAGCAGTTCTTC. It yields the protein CATSDPKGRSYNEQFF.

This clonotype was seen only a few times. The gene calls are TRBV3-1 and TRBJ2-2, with D unresolved. The CDR3 spans 15 residues. Deletions cut 0 bases from V and 0 bases from J, with 5 bases between. Germline V gene sequence: CDR1 LGHDT, CDR2 YNNKEL (reference sequence). The CDR3 here is CASSQDPANTGELFF. CDR3 nucleotides: TGTGCCAGCAGCCAAGATCCTGCGAACACCGGGGAGCTGTTTTTT.

This rearrangement joins TRBV24-1 to TRBJ1-3; a weak D match, TRBD1 (6 bases). The V and J ends lost 5 bases and 4 bases respectively, with 20 bases between them. Looked up from germline, CDR1 is KGHDR and CDR2 is SFDVKD. The CDR3 sequence is 17 residues long. The chain's CDR3 is CATSGHPWRGGGNTIYF. The CDR3 DNA reads as TGTGCCACCAGTGGTCACCCCTGGAGGGGGGGAGGAAACACCATATATTTT.

This clonotype was picked up one time. CDR3 region: CASSLGGSRVGFDGYTF. The CDR3 bases are TGTGCCAGCAGCTTAGGGGGGTCCAGGGTTGGATTTGATGGCTACACCTTC. The chain links TRBV5-6 to TRBJ1-2; the D gene is possibly TRBD1 (6 bases). The CDR3 extends over 17 amino acids. Between the trimmed V and J ends, which lost 2 bases and 6 bases, there was a span of 23 bases. CDR1 is SGHDT and CDR2 is YYEEEE in the germline V gene. Supplemented by reference TRBV5-6 and TRBJ1-2, the full variable domain reads DAGVTQSPTHLIKTRGQQVTLRCSPKSGHDTVSWYQQALGQGPQFIFQYYEEEERQRGNFPDRFSGHQFPNYSSELNVNALLLGDSALYLCASSLGGSRVGFDGYTFGSGTRLTVV.

The gene calls are TRBV20-1 and TRBJ1-2; a weak D match, TRBD1 (6 bases). V dropped 6 bases and J dropped 4 bases, with 21 bases sitting between them. Germline CDR1 and CDR2: DFQATT and SNEGSKA (reference sequence). The CDR3 has 15 residues. The CDR3: CSASGGPLMGYGYTF. CDR3 in DNA: TGCAGTGCCAGTGGGGGGCCGTTGATGGGCTATGGCTACACCTTC.

The sample holds a few counts of this clonotype. The rearrangement links TRBV7-9 to TRBJ2-7; TRBD1 matches at 7 bases. Germline-derived CDR1 and CDR2 are SEHNR and FQNEAQ (reference sequence). This CDR3 is built from 14 residues. Unmatched junction bases numbered 5, after V lost 4 bases and J lost 2 bases. The DNA of the CDR3 is TGTGCCAGCAGCTCACCGGGACAGCCCTACGAGCAGTACTTC. Translating gives CASSSPGQPYEQYF.

This clonotype appeared a few times. CDR3 sequence (DNA): TGTGCCAGCAGTTTAAGGGAGGGGGGTGAGCAGTTCTTC. Its protein is CASSLREGGEQFF. The rearrangement links TRBV12-3 or TRBV12-4 to TRBJ2-1, with D maybe TRBD2 (7 bases). V was pared by 2 bases and J by 9 bases, with 11 bases between. This CDR3 has 13 residues.

J is TRBJ2-5 and V is TRBV5-1; 8 positions agree with TRBD1. The ends lost 3 bases at V and 0 bases at J; junction bases unmatched: 7. The CDR3 is 16 residues long. The V gene's germline CDR1 is SGHRS and CDR2 YFSETQ. The DNA of the CDR3 is TGCGCCAGCAGCTCTAGCAGGGGGCCGTACCAAGAGACCCAGTACTTC. This gives the protein CASSSSRGPYQETQYF.

DNA for the CDR3: TGTGCCAGCAGCTCAGTCCCGACAGCTACTGCCTATAATTCACCCCTCCACTTT. Its protein product is CASSSVPTATAYNSPLHF. This rearrangement joins TRBV7-9 to TRBJ1-6, with D perhaps matching TRBD1 (5 bases). Trimming stripped 4 bases from V and 2 bases from J, with 18 bases between. CDR3 size: 18 residues. CDR1 is SEHNR and CDR2 is FQNEAQ in the germline V gene (reference sequence). Full variable domain (missing parts from reference TRBV7-9 and TRBJ1-6): DTGVSQNPRHKITKRGQNVTFRCDPISEHNRLYWYRQTLGQGPEFLTYFQNEAQLEKSRLLSDRFSAERPKGSFSTLEIQRTEQGDSAMYLCASSSVPTATAYNSPLHFGNGTRLTVT.

This clonotype occurred a few times. The chain carries TRBV4-2 and TRBJ2-1; D might be TRBD1 or TRBD2, each matching 5 bases. CDR1 is LGHNA, CDR2 YNFKEQ, per germline. The ends were cut back, 0 bases at V and 1 base at J, with 13 bases in the middle. This CDR3 spans 17 amino acids. This chain's CDR3 is CASSQDYGTQSYNEQFF. CDR3 nucleotide sequence: TGTGCCAGCAGCCAAGATTATGGGACGCAATCCTACAATGAGCAGTTCTTC.

The V call is TRBV19, the J call TRBJ1-5; TRBD1 is a possible D gene (6 bases). V was clipped by 7 bases and J by 2 bases, with 15 bases between them. Germline V gene sequence: CDR1 LNHDA, CDR2 SQIVND (reference sequence). CDR3 length equals 15 residues. CDR3 sequence: CASTNTGSGNQPQHF. For the CDR3, the DNA is TGTGCCAGTACTAACACAGGGTCGGGCAATCAGCCCCAGCATTTT.

CDR3 residues: CASHRASSYEQYF. The CDR3 DNA reads TGTGCCAGTCACAGGGCGAGCTCCTACGAGCAGTACTTC. This chain joins TRBV6-6 and TRBJ2-7; a weak D match, TRBD1 (6 bases). Germline CDR1 is MNHNY and CDR2 is SVGAGI (reference sequence). This CDR3 is 13 amino acids long. V was pared by 9 bases and J by 0 bases, with 12 bases between.

The CDR3 DNA follows: TGCGCCAGCAGCGACGCTTCGAACACTGAAGCTTTCTTT. As protein: CASSDASNTEAFF. This sequence joins TRBV5-1 and TRBJ1-1, with D hard to call. V was cut by 4 bases and J by 1 base, with 8 bases left in between. Germline V lookup: CDR1 SGHRS, CDR2 YFSETQ. The CDR3 extends over 13 amino acids.

J is TRBJ1-4 and V is TRBV3-1; D not certain. The germline V and J ends were trimmed by 11 bases and 0 bases, with 7 bases remaining between them. The CDR3 has 12 amino acids. Germline CDR1 and CDR2: LGHDT and YNNKEL (reference sequence). CDR3 nucleotides: TGTGCCGCACAGTCAACTAATGAAAAACTGTTTTTT. Translated: CAAQSTNEKLFF.

This clonotype came up a few times. The rearrangement links TRBV5-4 to TRBJ2-5, with D perhaps matching TRBD1 (6 bases). The V and J ends lost 6 bases and 1 base respectively, with 10 bases between them. The CDR3 consists of 13 residues. Germline lookup yields CDR1 SGHNT and CDR2 YYREEE (reference sequence). The DNA of the CDR3 is TGTGCCAGCACCAGGGACACCCAAGAGACCCAGTACTTC. Amino acid sequence: CASTRDTQETQYF.

V and J are TRBV7-9 and TRBJ1-2, with no clear D. The CDR3 is 12 residues long. Looked up from germline, CDR1 is SEHNR and CDR2 is FQNEAQ (reference sequence). V shed 7 bases and J shed 3 bases, with 9 bases lying between them. The chain's CDR3 is CASIKVDYGYTF. As DNA, the CDR3 is TGTGCCAGCATCAAAGTCGACTATGGCTACACCTTC.

The chain links TRBV7-3 to TRBJ2-1; TRBD1 agrees at 8 bases. Germline CDR1 SGHTA, CDR2 FQGTGA. The CDR3 runs 15 residues. With 4 bases clipped from V and 6 bases from J, the junction kept 8 bases outside the gene matches. CDR3: CASSSQGARGNEQFF. Here the CDR3 DNA reads TGTGCCAGCAGCTCCCAGGGGGCGAGGGGCAATGAGCAGTTCTTC. Full variable domain (remainder filled in from reference TRBV7-3 and TRBJ2-1): GAGVSQTPSNKVTEKGKYVELRCDPISGHTALYWYRQSLGQGPEFLIYFQGTGAADDSGLPNDRFFAVRPEGSVSTLKIQRTERGDSAVYLCASSSQGARGNEQFFGPGTRLTVL.

This clonotype has a count of ten or more. The chain uses TRBV18 and TRBJ2-2, with D possibly matching TRBD2 (5 bases). The CDR3 spans 14 residues. Germline assignment: CDR1 KGHSH and CDR2 LQKENI. The V and J ends lost 2 bases and 9 bases respectively, with 13 bases between them. The CDR3 DNA is TGTGCCAGCTCACCATCCGCGGGTTCAAGGGAGCTGTTTTTT. This gives the protein CASSPSAGSRELFF. The whole variable domain, filled in from reference TRBV18 and TRBJ2-2, reads NAGVMQNPRHLVRRRGQEARLRCSPMKGHSHVYWYRQLPEEGLKFMVYLQKENIIDESGMPKERFSAEFPKEGPSILRIQQVVRGDSAAYFCASSPSAGSRELFFGEGSRLTVL.

This clonotype was seen more than once but under ten times. The rearrangement joins TRBV2 to TRBJ2-7, with D perhaps TRBD1 (6 bases). Germline CDR1 and CDR2: SNHLY and FYNNEI. Trimming took off 5 bases at V and 6 bases at J, with 14 bases between the two ends. This CDR3 is built from 13 residues. Written as DNA, the CDR3 is TGTGCCAGCAGTAACAGGGATATGGGCGAGCAGTACTTC. This encodes CASSNRDMGEQYF.

The genes are TRBV12-3 or TRBV12-4 and TRBJ1-4, with D uncertain. Trimming pared 5 bases from V and 8 bases from J, leaving 12 bases between. The CDR3 covers 13 residues. The CDR3 DNA follows: TGTGCCAGCAGTACATTTGTGGGGGAAAAACTGTTTTTT. As protein: CASSTFVGEKLFF.

The CDR3: CASSILSGPPGNTIYF. The CDR3 region has the DNA TGTGCCAGTAGTATTCTCAGCGGCCCTCCTGGAAACACCATATATTTT. This sequence joins TRBV19 and TRBJ1-3; D not certain. This CDR3 contains 16 residues. V was pared by 3 bases and J by 2 bases, with 14 bases between. CDR1 is LNHDA and CDR2 is SQIVND in the germline V gene (reference sequence).

The V call is TRBV4-1, the J call TRBJ2-7, with unresolved D. The V end was cut by 0 bases, the J end by 2 bases, with 11 bases between. Germline V gives CDR1 MGHRA, CDR2 YSYEKL. The CDR3 has 15 residues. The CDR3: CASSQEDRLPYEQYF. Here the CDR3 DNA reads TGCGCCAGCAGCCAAGAGGATCGATTACCCTACGAGCAGTACTTC.

The genes are TRBV5-1 and TRBJ2-5; maybe TRBD1 (7 bases). Trimming left V 3 bases short and J 5 bases short, with 14 bases between. CDR1 SGHRS and CDR2 YFSETQ come from the germline V gene. The CDR3 length is 14 residues. CDR3 in amino acids: CASSSSGGRETQYF. In DNA, the CDR3 is TGCGCCAGCAGCTCGTCAGGGGGGCGGGAGACCCAGTACTTC. Variable domain in full (rest from reference TRBV5-1 and TRBJ2-5): KAGVTQTPRYLIKTRGQQVTLSCSPISGHRSVSWYQQTPGQGLQFLFEYFSETQRNKGNFPGRFSGRQFSNSRSEMNVSTLELGDSALYLCASSSSGGRETQYFGPGTRLLVL.

This clonotype was seen only once. This chain joins TRBV20-1 and TRBJ1-2; 7 bases line up with TRBD1. This CDR3 comprises 15 residues. Germline loops: CDR1 DFQATT, CDR2 SNEGSKA (reference sequence). J gave up 4 bases and V 5 bases, and 13 bases lay outside the gene matches. The CDR3 region has the DNA TGCAGTGCTTTCAACCCTCCAGGGACAGCCTATGGCTACACCTTC. Its protein product is CSAFNPPGTAYGYTF.

The chain's CDR3 is CASSLEIVPPRETQYF. CDR3 DNA: TGCGCCAGCAGCTTGGAGATCGTACCCCCACGGGAGACCCAGTACTTC. The chain links TRBV5-1 to TRBJ2-5, with D unresolved. Germline V lookup: CDR1 SGHRS, CDR2 YFSETQ. This CDR3 has 16 residues. Trimming took off 0 bases at V and 5 bases at J, with 17 bases between the two ends.

This clonotype was found a few times. The V and J genes are TRBV29-1 and TRBJ2-3; perhaps TRBD2 as D (5 bases). Per the germline V gene, CDR1 is SQVTM and CDR2 is ANQGSEA. The CDR3 consists of 16 residues. Between the trimmed V and J ends, which lost 4 bases and 0 bases, there was a span of 17 bases. DNA of the CDR3: TGCAGCGTTGTTGGGCCGCGCGAGGGTAGCACAGATACGCAGTATTTT. This gives the protein CSVVGPREGSTDTQYF.

The chain combines TRBV5-6 with TRBJ2-3; either TRBD1 or TRBD2 may supply D (5 bases each). Trimming took 5 bases from V and 2 from J, leaving 21 bases between them. Looked up from germline, CDR1 is SGHDT and CDR2 is YYEEEE. The CDR3 length is 17 residues. CDR3 in amino acids: CASRGTASWRPTDTQYF. Written as DNA, the CDR3 is TGTGCCAGCAGGGGGACGGCTAGCTGGCGACCCACAGATACGCAGTATTTT.

This clonotype showed up many times. The genes are TRBV18 and TRBJ2-1; TRBD2 agrees at 7 bases. Germline CDR1 KGHSH, CDR2 LQKENI. CDR3 length: 14 amino acids. The V segment lost 2 bases and the J segment 5 bases; nucleotides outside the gene matches: 3. The CDR3 bases are TGTGCCAGCTCACCAGGGCTAGCGGACAATGAGCAGTTCTTC. It translates to CASSPGLADNEQFF.

V is TRBV18 and J is TRBJ2-1, with D possibly being TRBD1 (5 bases). Germline CDR1 and CDR2: KGHSH and LQKENI. Trimming stripped 0 bases from V and 3 bases from J, with 9 bases between. The CDR3 totals 15 residues. The CDR3 sequence: CASSPPQGGYNEQFF. The CDR3 DNA reads TGTGCCAGCTCACCACCCCAGGGCGGCTACAATGAGCAGTTCTTC.